A selection of T cell receptor beta chains follows, all from one sample in a study of T cell responses to AZD1222 COVID-19 vaccine. Profiled with immunoSEQ multiplex PCR; TCRdb holds only in-frame clones, not every one. Of about 150,000 clones listed, about 88% are singletons. Sequences were derived from peripheral blood, sampled after recovery from COVID-19. The receptors stem from an adult who had recovered from COVID-19. CDR3s leave out the opening cysteine and the closing phenylalanine or tryptophan. Some rows mark clone size as missing; the rest say once, few, many or name a class of expanded clone.

13,once,TRBV7-2,ASSPASDRGETQY
13,-,TRBV5-1,ASSYGLAPADTQY
15,-,TRBV7-2,ASSLVGGGLLTGELF
12,-,TRBV18,ASSPRDSGGEQY
12,-,TRBV19,ASSIAHRNTEAF
11,-,TRBV4-1,ASSQPSTDTQY
13,-,TRBV19,ASSMGILSNQPQH
12,-,TRBV24-1,ATSDSGAENTQY
14,-,TRBV3-1/TRBV3-2,ASSPDEGRRNTEAF
12,-,TRBV6-5,ASSHNRGDQPQH
14,-,TRBV11-3,ASSLGVAGGNNEQF
14,-,TRBV7-2,ASSPGGGAYNSPLH
11,-,TRBV27,ASSLGLGQPQH
13,-,TRBV4-3,ASSQDNGRAEKLF
11,-,TRBV2,ASSEGSVYGYT
12,-,TRBV6-5,ASSRTGPNYGYT
15,-,TRBV6-1,ASSEFRRQSFGYEQY
12,-,TRBV11-3,ASSAVGAYNEQF